This T cell receptor beta chain was captured in a study of T-cell reconstitution after alpha-beta-depleted transplantation in children. This clonotype was seen a few times. From germline, CDR1 is GTSNPN and CDR2 SVGIG (reference sequence). This CDR3 region has 13 residues. V was trimmed by 4 bases and J by 4 bases, leaving 13 bases between them. A TCRbeta library incorporating unique molecular identifiers was prepared. Each CDR3 protein is one row after TCRdb ran MiXCR on the PCR reads. The sample shows 490,000 or so distinct CDR3 sequences, around 13% of them seen only once. The source is a human donor who donated a stem cell graft to a child with combined immunodeficiency. J is TRBJ1-1 and V is TRBV30; D is uncertain. The material sequenced was PBMCs from the stem cell graft donor, taken from the stem cell graft. The CDR3 region has the DNA TGTGCCTGGAATGTGGGAGGCGGCACTGAAGCTTTCTTT. Amino acids: CAWNVGGGTEAFF.